This T cell receptor beta chain was sequenced for a study of Ad26.COV2.S vaccination and SARS-CoV-2 variants. About the study: Donor had been placed in the Ad26.COV2.S arm of the COV1001 trial. Dosing was one shot or two shots 56 days apart.

V was clipped by 2 bases and J by 4 bases, with 18 bases between them. The CDR3 extends over 17 amino acids. CDR1 MRHNA and CDR2 SNTAGT come from the germline V gene. Measured with immunoSEQ multiplex PCR; TCRdb has only the in-frame clones, and not every one. This repertoire shows 300,000 to 400,000 clones, 85% to 90% found once; its top ten account for around 5.5%. Treatment described: some 19 received Ad26.COV2.S at low or high dose, single or two shots; about 5 received placebo; per-sample allocation not given. Material that was analyzed had been drawn on day 63 after the first vaccine or placebo injection.

This chain uses TRBV6-4 with TRBJ2-1; D is ambiguous. Sequenced material: peripheral blood, taken in a trial of Ad26.COV2.S vaccine versus placebo. The clonotype comes from a person between 18 and 59 years old who received the Ad26.COV2.S COVID-19 vaccine or a placebo. Here the CDR3 reads CASSDAGWDHPYNEQFF. In DNA form, the CDR3 reads TGTGCCAGCAGTGACGCCGGCTGGGATCACCCGTACAATGAGCAGTTCTTC.